This T cell receptor (beta chain) was profiled in a study of identical twins. Remarks on this clonotype: Its antigen remains unknown.

The CDR3 spans 18 residues. General study findings and limits: Out-of-frame beta sequences exhibited a weaker degree of excess twin sharing. Cross-sectional statistical analysis was relied on for the conclusions, without the same donors being followed. Cord blood's abundant beta clonotypes had fewer insertions, unlike memory repertoires.

Each CDR3 protein gets one entry after TCRdb re-called the 5' RACE reads with MiXCR. The table has about 520,000 distinct CDR3 sequences, approximately 22% seen once; the top ten hold around 0.91%. This sample was also put to use in a study of T cells expressing NK-cell markers.

V gene TRBV12-1 combines with J gene TRBJ2-4; TRBD1 is the table's D call, not checked against the DNA. TRBV12-1 is a known pseudogene. The sequenced sample was CD4+ T cells sorted from blood. This clonotype originated in a young woman in good health. This CDR3 reads CASSSAPDRAVAKNIQYF. The CDR3, as DNA: TGTGCCAGCAGCTCCGCGCCGGACAGGGCGGTGGCCAAAAACATTCAGTACTTC.